A selection of T cell receptor beta chains follows, all from one sample in a study of vaccination effects on CD4 cells after COVID-19. Some clones are missing from TCRdb's copy, which holds only in-frame ones; the method was immunoSEQ multiplex PCR. The repertoire includes about 37,000 clones, about four fifths of them detected once, and about 3% sits in the top ten. No antigen is known for these receptors. Sequenced material: CD4+ T cells from PBMCs cultured without peptide, taken before COVID-19 vaccination. The receptor source for this set is a human donor who received a COVID-19 vaccine. CDR3s include the opening cysteine and the closing phenylalanine or tryptophan. D genes are given only for firm matches. Size is omitted from some rows. Given values are once, few, many or a class for expanded clones.

j_gene	abundance	d_gene	v_gene	CDR3nt	CDR3aa
TRBJ1-6	once	.	TRBV6-2/TRBV6-3	TGTGCCAGCAGTTACTTTTCGGAGGGGAATTCACCCCTCCACTTT	CASSYFSEGNSPLHF
TRBJ2-1	.	TRBD2	TRBV6-4	TGTGCCAGCAGTCTTAGCGGGGGGGGATCCTACAATGAGCAGTTCTTC	CASSLSGGGSYNEQFF
TRBJ1-6	few	.	TRBV7-2	TGTGCCAGCAGGACCGGTAATTCACCCCTCCACTTT	CASRTGNSPLHF
TRBJ2-2	few	.	TRBV2	TGTGCCAGCAGTAGGACCGCCACCGGGGAGCTGTTTTTT	CASSRTATGELFF
TRBJ2-2	.	.	TRBV4-2	TGTGCCAGCAGCCAAGAAGTTGTCCGGGCGGGATTCACCGGGGAGCTGTTTTTT	CASSQEVVRAGFTGELFF
TRBJ1-5	.	.	TRBV6-1	TGTGCCAGCAGTGAGGGAGTGCGGGGAAACCAGCCCCAGCATTTT	CASSEGVRGNQPQHF
TRBJ2-1	.	TRBD2	TRBV3-1/TRBV3-2	TGTGCCAGCAGCCCTAGCGGGAGAGTCTACAATGAGCAGTTCTTC	CASSPSGRVYNEQFF
TRBJ1-1	few	.	TRBV28	TGTGCCAGCAGGCACCCCTCAGGGACGGGGACTGAAGCTTTCTTT	CASRHPSGTGTEAFF
TRBJ1-3	.	.	TRBV11-2	TGTGCCAGCAGACACACGGGGTACACCATATATTTT	CASRHTGYTIYF
TRBJ1-5	once	.	TRBV18	TGTGCCAGCTCACCAGAGCAGAATCAGCCCCAGCATTTT	CASSPEQNQPQHF
TRBJ1-2	.	TRBD1	TRBV19	TGTGCCAGTAGTCGACAGGGCTCATCATATGGCTACACCTTC	CASSRQGSSYGYTF
TRBJ1-5	once	.	TRBV5-6	TGTGCCAGCAGCTTGGTCGGGGCAGCTAGCAATCAGCCCCAGCATTTT	CASSLVGAASNQPQHF
TRBJ2-2	.	TRBD2	TRBV6-2/TRBV6-3	TGTGCCAGCAGTCCCCTCCCGGGACTAGCGGGGGGGAACACCGGGGAGCTGTTTTTT	CASSPLPGLAGGNTGELFF
TRBJ2-5	.	.	TRBV19	TGTGCCAGTAGTATACTAGCGAACCAAGAGACCCAGTACTTC	CASSILANQETQYF
TRBJ1-4	.	.	TRBV12-3/TRBV12-4	TGTGCCAGCGAAGACTCAACTAATGAAAAACTGTTTTTT	CASEDSTNEKLFF
TRBJ2-1	.	.	TRBV5-1	TGCGCCAGCAGCTCCCCCGCTCGGGATGAGCAGTTCTTC	CASSSPARDEQFF
TRBJ2-7	few	.	TRBV3-1/TRBV3-2	TGTGCCAGCAGCCAAGTGGCTAGTAACGAGCAGTACTTC	CASSQVASNEQYF
TRBJ1-2	.	.	TRBV28	TGTGCCAGCACTCAACCGGGATCCCGACACTATGGCTACACCTTC	CASTQPGSRHYGYTF
TRBJ1-1	.	.	TRBV15	TGTGCCACCAGCAGAGATTGGGGCGCGAACACTGAAGCTTTCTTT	CATSRDWGANTEAFF
TRBJ2-3	.	.	TRBV5-1	TGCGCCAGCAGCTTGGCCGAGCAATATCGGGGGGCATCCCATACGCAGTATTTT	CASSLAEQYRGASHTQYF
TRBJ1-2	.	TRBD1	TRBV6-5	TGTGCCAGCAGTTACTATGGGACAGCTAACTATGGCTACACCTTC	CASSYYGTANYGYTF
TRBJ1-6	.	.	TRBV6-5	TGTGCCAGCAGCCAGGGGCTTACCGCACAATCACCCCTCCACTTT	CASSQGLTAQSPLHF
TRBJ2-1	once	TRBD2	TRBV30	TGTGCCTGGAGACTAGCGGGGACCTGGGAGCAGTTCTTC	CAWRLAGTWEQFF
TRBJ1-2	.	TRBD1	TRBV4-2	TGTGCCAGCAGCCAAGGGACAGGTGTCCTCTATGGCTACACCTTC	CASSQGTGVLYGYTF
TRBJ2-3	.	TRBD1	TRBV7-7	TGTGCTAGCAGCCCGGGACAGGCTAGCACAGATACGCAGTATTTT	CASSPGQASTDTQYF
TRBJ1-4	.	.	TRBV10-3	TGTGCCATCAGTGAGGGCCTTGAAAAACTGTTTTTT	CAISEGLEKLFF
TRBJ1-5	.	TRBD1	TRBV19	TGTGCCAGTTCATCGGACAGGGTACCCGTACAGCCCCAGCATTTT	CASSSDRVPVQPQHF
TRBJ1-1	.	.	TRBV7-9	TGTGCCAGCAGCTTAGGGAGGGGGGGCCAGAATAACGCTGAAGCTTTCTTT	CASSLGRGGQNNAEAFF
TRBJ1-1	few	.	TRBV4-3	TGCGCCAGCAGCCAAGTGGATAGGAACACTGAAGCTTTCTTT	CASSQVDRNTEAFF
TRBJ2-3	.	TRBD2	TRBV5-1	TGCGCCAGCACCGGGACTAGCGGGACGGCAGATACGCAGTATTTT	CASTGTSGTADTQYF
TRBJ1-1	few	.	TRBV5-1	TGCGCCAGCAGCTTGGAGGGATGGACTGAAGCTTTCTTT	CASSLEGWTEAFF
TRBJ1-3	.	.	TRBV3-1/TRBV3-2	TGTGCCAGCAGCCTAGACCAAACTGGAAACACCATATATTTT	CASSLDQTGNTIYF
TRBJ1-2	.	TRBD1	TRBV7-2	TGTGCCAGCAGCTCCGGCGGACAGGGGCACTATGGCTACACCTTC	CASSSGGQGHYGYTF
TRBJ2-2	few	TRBD1	TRBV11-2	TGTGCCAGCAGCCAACCGACAGGGGGCGCTTCCTACGCCGGGGAGCTGTTTTTT	CASSQPTGGASYAGELFF
TRBJ2-5	few	TRBD1	TRBV19	TGTGCCAGTAGTATAAAGACAGGGTCGGAGACCCAGTACTTC	CASSIKTGSETQYF
TRBJ2-2	.	.	TRBV28	TGTGCCAGCAGTCCCCACCCCGGCAGGGCGAACACCGGGGAGCTGTTTTTT	CASSPHPGRANTGELFF
TRBJ2-7	.	.	TRBV6-1	TGTGCCAGCAGTGAACCCGCAGGACCGAACTCCAGCGAGCAGTACTTC	CASSEPAGPNSSEQYF
TRBJ1-1	.	.	TRBV6-5	TGTGCCAGCACGGGACTTTTGAACACTGAAGCTTTCTTT	CASTGLLNTEAFF
TRBJ2-7	.	.	TRBV28	TGTGCCAGCAGTTCCACCCAATACGAGCAGTACTTC	CASSSTQYEQYF
TRBJ2-1	.	TRBD1	TRBV5-4	TGTGCCAGCAGCTTGAAGACAGGGATCAATGAGCAGTTCTTC	CASSLKTGINEQFF
TRBJ2-3	.	.	TRBV6-6	TGTGCCAGCCGTTTTGCGGACCTCACAGATACGCAGTATTTT	CASRFADLTDTQYF